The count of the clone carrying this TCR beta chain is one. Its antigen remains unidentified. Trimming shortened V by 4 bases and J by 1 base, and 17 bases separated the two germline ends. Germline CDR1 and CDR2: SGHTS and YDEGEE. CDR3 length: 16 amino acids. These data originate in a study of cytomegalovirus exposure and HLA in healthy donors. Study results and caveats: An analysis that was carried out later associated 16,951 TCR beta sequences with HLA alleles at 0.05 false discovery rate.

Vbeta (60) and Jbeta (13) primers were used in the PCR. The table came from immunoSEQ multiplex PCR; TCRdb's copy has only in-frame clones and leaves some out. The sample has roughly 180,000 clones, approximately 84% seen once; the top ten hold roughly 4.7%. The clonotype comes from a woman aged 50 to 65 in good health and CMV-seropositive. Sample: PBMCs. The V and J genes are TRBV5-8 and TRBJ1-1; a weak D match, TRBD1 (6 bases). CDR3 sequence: CASSRWGGARNTEAFF. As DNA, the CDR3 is TGTGCCAGCAGCCGGTGGGGGGGCGCTAGGAACACTGAAGCTTTCTTT.